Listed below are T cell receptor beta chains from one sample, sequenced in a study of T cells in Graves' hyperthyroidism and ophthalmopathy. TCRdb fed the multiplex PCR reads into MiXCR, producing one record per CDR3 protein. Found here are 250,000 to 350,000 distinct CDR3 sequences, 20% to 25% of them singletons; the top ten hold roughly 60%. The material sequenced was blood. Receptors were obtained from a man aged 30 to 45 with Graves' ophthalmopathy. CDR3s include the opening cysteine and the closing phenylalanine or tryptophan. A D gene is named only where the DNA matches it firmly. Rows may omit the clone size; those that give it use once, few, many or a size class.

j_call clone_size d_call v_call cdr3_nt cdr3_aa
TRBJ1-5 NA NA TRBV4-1 TGCGCCAGCAGCAAGCGAGCGGAGGTGAGCAATCAGCCCCAGCATTTT CASSKRAEVSNQPQHF
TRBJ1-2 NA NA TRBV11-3 TGTGCCAGCAGCTTAGGAGCTAACTATGGCTACACCTTC CASSLGANYGYTF
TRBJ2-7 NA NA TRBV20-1 TGCAGTGCTAGAGATAATGACTATTACGAGCAGTACTTC CSARDNDYYEQYF
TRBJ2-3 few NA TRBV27 TGTGCCAGCAGTCCCCGGGGGGCATGGGATACGCAGTATTTT CASSPRGAWDTQYF
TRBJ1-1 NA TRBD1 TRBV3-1 TGTGCCAGCAGCCATCAGGGGGCTAGAAAAGCTTTCTTT CASSHQGARKAFF
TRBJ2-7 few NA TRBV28 TGTGCCAGCCGAATCAGGGAGGGGGCATACGAGCAGTACTTC CASRIREGAYEQYF
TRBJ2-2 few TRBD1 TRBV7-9 TGTGCCAGCAGCTCGGACAGGAGGATAGGAGGGCTGTTTTTT CASSSDRRIGGLFF
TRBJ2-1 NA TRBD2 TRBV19 TGTGCCAGTAGTCCCTGGACTAGCGGGAGAGAGGGTGAGCAGTTCTTC CASSPWTSGREGEQFF
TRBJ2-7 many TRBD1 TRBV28 TGTGCCAGCACCTCCCTGGGACAGGGTACCTCCGAGCAGTACTTC CASTSLGQGTSEQYF
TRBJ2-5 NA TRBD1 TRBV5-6 TGTGCCAGCAGCCGGGGACAGGGCGGTCAGTACTTC CASSRGQGGQYF
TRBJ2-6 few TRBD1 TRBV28 TGTGCCACTTCCCGGGACAGACTAATCCCTGGGGCCAACGTCCTGACTTTC CATSRDRLIPGANVLTF
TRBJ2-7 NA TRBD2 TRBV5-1 TGCGCCAGCAGCTTGCGACAGGGACTAGCGGAGGTCTACGAGCAGTACTTC CASSLRQGLAEVYEQYF
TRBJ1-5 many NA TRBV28 TGTGCCAGCACCCCGGAACGGGAAAGCAATCAGCCCCAGCATTTT CASTPERESNQPQHF
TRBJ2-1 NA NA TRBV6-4 TGTGCCAGCAGTGCACTTGCGGGTCTCCGTAACAATGAGCAGTTCTTC CASSALAGLRNNEQFF
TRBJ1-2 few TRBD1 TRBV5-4 TGTGCCAGCAGCTTCGCGGGACAGGGGAACTATGGCTACACCTTC CASSFAGQGNYGYTF
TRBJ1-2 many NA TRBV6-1 TGTGCCAGCAGTGAACAGGGGAGATATGGCTACACCTTC CASSEQGRYGYTF
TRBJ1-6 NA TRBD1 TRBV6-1 TGTGCCAGCAGGGGGGGGACAGGGGGTAATTCACCCCTCCACTTT CASRGGTGGNSPLHF
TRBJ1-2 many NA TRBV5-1 TGCGCCAGCAGCTTACGGGCAGACAGTCTCCGTAACTATGGCTACACCTTC CASSLRADSLRNYGYTF
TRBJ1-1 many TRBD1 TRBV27 TGTGCCAGCAGACCGGGACAGGGGTACACTGAAGCTTTCTTT CASRPGQGYTEAFF
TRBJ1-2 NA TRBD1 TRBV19 TGTGCCAGTAGTTCCCAGGGACAGGGGGCGGATGGCTACACCTTC CASSSQGQGADGYTF
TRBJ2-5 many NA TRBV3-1 TGTGCCAGCAGCCGCGGACTCCAAGGAGGAGAGACCCAGTACTTC CASSRGLQGGETQYF
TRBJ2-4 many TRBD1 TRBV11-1 TGTGCCAGCAGCTCTCGACAGGGGGAGGACAAAAACATTCAGTACTTC CASSSRQGEDKNIQYF
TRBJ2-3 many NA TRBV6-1 TGTGCCAGCCAGGCCGGGACCCCCACAGATACGCAGTATTTT CASQAGTPTDTQYF
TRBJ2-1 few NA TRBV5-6 TGTGCCAGCAGCGAGATTAGCTCCTACAATGAGCAGTTCTTC CASSEISSYNEQFF
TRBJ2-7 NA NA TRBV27 TGTGCCAGCAGTGGAGTAGGGTCCTACGAGCAGTACTTC CASSGVGSYEQYF
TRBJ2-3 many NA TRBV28 TGTGCCAGCAGTCCCTCAGGGCCGGCAGATACGCAGTATTTT CASSPSGPADTQYF
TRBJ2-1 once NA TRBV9 TGTGCCAGCAGCGTAGGGGGGTGGTCCTACAATGAGCAGTTCTTC CASSVGGWSYNEQFF
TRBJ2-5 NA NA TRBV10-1 TGCGCCAGCAGTGACAACCAAGAGACCCAGTACTTC CASSDNQETQYF
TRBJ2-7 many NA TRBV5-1 TGCGCCAGCAGCCCGGAGGACTGGGCCTACGAGCAGTACTTC CASSPEDWAYEQYF
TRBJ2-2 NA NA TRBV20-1 TGCAGTGCTAGAGAGTTGCGGGCAGCGAACACCGGGGAGCTGTTTTTT CSARELRAANTGELFF